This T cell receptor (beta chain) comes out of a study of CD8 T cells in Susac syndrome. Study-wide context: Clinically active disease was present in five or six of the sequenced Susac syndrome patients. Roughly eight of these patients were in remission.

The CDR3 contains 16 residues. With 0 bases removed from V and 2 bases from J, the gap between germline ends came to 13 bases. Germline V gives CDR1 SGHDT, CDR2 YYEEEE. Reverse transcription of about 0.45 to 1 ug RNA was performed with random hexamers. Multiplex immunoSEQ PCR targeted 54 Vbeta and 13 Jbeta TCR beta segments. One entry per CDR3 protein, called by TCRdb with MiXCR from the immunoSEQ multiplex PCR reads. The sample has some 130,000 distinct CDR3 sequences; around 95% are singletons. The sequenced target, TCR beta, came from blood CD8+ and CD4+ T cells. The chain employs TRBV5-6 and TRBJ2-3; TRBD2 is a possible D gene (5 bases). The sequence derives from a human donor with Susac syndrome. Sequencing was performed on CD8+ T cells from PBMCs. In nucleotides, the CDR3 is TGTGCCAGCAGCTTGGTCGGGAATACTAACACAGATACGCAGTATTTT. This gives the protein CASSLVGNTNTDTQYF.